Listed below are T cell receptor beta chains from one sample, sequenced in a study of cytomegalovirus exposure and HLA in healthy donors. Some clones are missing from TCRdb's copy, which holds only in-frame ones; the method was immunoSEQ multiplex PCR. The table lists some 150,000 clones, roughly 80% of them singletons. The sample comprised PBMCs. Receptors were obtained from a female donor in good health and CMV-seronegative. CDR3s include the opening cysteine and the closing phenylalanine or tryptophan. The D gene is left open where the match is weak. Size values are once, few and many counts, or a class for expanded clones, and some rows have none.

j_call,d_call,clone_size,v_call,cdr3_aa,cdr3_nt
TRBJ2-1,NA,once,TRBV7-2,CASSLAQGSYNEQFF,TGTGCCAGCAGCTTAGCACAGGGCTCCTACAATGAGCAGTTCTTC
TRBJ1-1,NA,once,TRBV4-1,CASSKASFEGPDTEAFF,TGCGCCAGCAGCAAAGCCTCTTTTGAGGGCCCTGACACTGAAGCTTTCTTT
TRBJ2-1,TRBD2,NA,TRBV6-4,CASRTSLADNEQFF,TGTGCCAGCAGAACCTCACTAGCGGACAATGAGCAGTTCTTC
TRBJ2-1,TRBD2,NA,TRBV7-9,CASSQISGRAFNEQFF,TGTGCCAGCAGCCAAATTAGCGGGAGGGCCTTCAATGAGCAGTTCTTC
TRBJ1-4,NA,NA,TRBV7-6,CASSRDMGEKLFF,TGTGCCAGCAGCCGGGACATGGGTGAAAAACTGTTTTTT
TRBJ2-3,NA,NA,TRBV6-6,CASIPVSTDTQYF,TGTGCCAGCATCCCCGTCAGCACAGATACGCAGTATTTT
TRBJ2-2,TRBD1,NA,TRBV7-9,CSSSSTGGHSTGELFF,TGTTCCAGCAGCTCGACAGGGGGCCACTCCACCGGGGAGCTGTTTTTT
TRBJ1-3,NA,NA,TRBV5-6,CASSLWSGGRGNTIYF,TGTGCCAGCAGCTTATGGTCGGGAGGACGTGGAAACACCATATATTTT
TRBJ2-1,TRBD2,NA,TRBV7-2,CASRPGGSYNEQFF,TGTGCCAGCAGACCGGGGGGCTCCTACAATGAGCAGTTCTTC
TRBJ2-1,NA,NA,TRBV15,CATSREMTGLPGNEQFF,TGTGCCACCAGCAGAGAGATGACGGGACTTCCAGGGAATGAGCAGTTCTTC
TRBJ2-3,NA,NA,TRBV11-2,CASSYRSDTDTQYF,TGTGCCAGCAGCTATAGGAGTGACACAGATACGCAGTATTTT
TRBJ2-7,TRBD1,NA,TRBV11-3,CASSSDPGQPNEQYF,TGTGCCAGCAGCTCCGACCCGGGACAGCCTAACGAGCAGTACTTC
TRBJ2-7,NA,NA,TRBV15,CATSRDHQGSNEQYF,TGTGCCACCAGCAGAGATCATCAGGGGTCTAACGAGCAGTACTTC
TRBJ2-2,TRBD1,few,TRBV7-9,CASSSGQGNTGELFF,TGTGCCAGCAGCTCCGGACAGGGTAATACCGGGGAGCTGTTTTTT
TRBJ1-2,NA,NA,TRBV7-9,CASSLDTGYGYTF,TGTGCCAGCAGTCTAGACACAGGGTATGGCTACACCTTC
TRBJ2-1,NA,NA,TRBV27,CASTYSGHMANEQFF,TGTGCCAGCACATACTCGGGACATATGGCTAATGAGCAGTTCTTC
TRBJ2-7,TRBD1,NA,TRBV7-8,CASSLATGGRDEQYF,TGTGCCAGCAGCTTAGCAACAGGGGGTCGTGACGAGCAGTACTTC
TRBJ2-7,NA,NA,TRBV30,CAWTVTGPREQYF,TGTGCCTGGACCGTTACAGGGCCTCGGGAGCAGTACTTC
TRBJ1-1,TRBD1,few,TRBV6-5,CASTPGQGLEAFF,TGTGCCAGCACTCCAGGACAGGGGCTAGAAGCTTTCTTT
TRBJ2-7,TRBD1,NA,TRBV10-3,CAISPQRGPDEQYF,TGTGCCATCAGCCCTCAAAGGGGGCCCGACGAGCAGTACTTC
TRBJ2-7,TRBD2,NA,TRBV5-4,CASSRGTSDFYEQYF,TGTGCCAGCAGCCGCGGGACTAGCGATTTCTACGAGCAGTACTTC
TRBJ1-2,NA,NA,TRBV5-1,CASSLDLGGASYYGYTF,TGCGCCAGCAGCTTGGACCTTGGGGGGGCGTCTTACTATGGCTACACCTTC
TRBJ2-7,NA,NA,TRBV27,CASSLVPGAYEQYF,TGTGCCAGCAGTTTAGTTCCAGGGGCGTACGAGCAGTACTTC
TRBJ2-5,TRBD2,NA,TRBV5-5,CASSLALAGGQETQYF,TGTGCCAGCAGCTTGGCCCTAGCGGGGGGGCAAGAGACCCAGTACTTC
TRBJ1-5,NA,NA,TRBV15,CATSRERAQPQHF,TGTGCCACCAGCAGAGAACGCGCCCAGCCCCAGCATTTT
TRBJ2-1,TRBD2,NA,TRBV13,CASSPETSGRRNEQFF,TGTGCCAGCAGTCCTGAGACTAGCGGGAGACGGAATGAGCAGTTCTTC
TRBJ2-7,TRBD1,NA,TRBV27,CASSPKGQNYEQYF,TGTGCCAGCAGTCCCAAGGGACAGAACTACGAGCAGTACTTC
TRBJ2-7,TRBD1,NA,TRBV18,CASSPPGQEGYEQYF,TGTGCCAGCTCACCTCCGGGACAGGAGGGCTACGAGCAGTACTTC
TRBJ2-1,NA,NA,TRBV19,CASRDSTTSSHEQFF,TGTGCCAGTAGAGACAGTACTACGAGCTCCCATGAGCAGTTCTTC
TRBJ1-2,NA,NA,TRBV7-9,CASSLDRGAGYGYTF,TGTGCCAGCAGCTTAGACCGGGGGGCAGGGTATGGCTACACCTTC
TRBJ1-2,TRBD1,NA,TRBV27,CASSRDRGVSNYGYTF,TGTGCCAGCAGTCGGGACAGGGGAGTATCTAACTATGGCTACACCTTC
TRBJ1-2,TRBD1,NA,TRBV19,CASSPGTGAILYGYTF,TGTGCCAGTAGTCCAGGGACAGGGGCTATTCTTTATGGCTACACCTTC
TRBJ1-5,NA,NA,TRBV19,CASRTRGDNQPQHF,TGTGCCAGCAGAACCAGGGGTGACAATCAGCCCCAGCATTTT
TRBJ1-1,NA,NA,TRBV7-3,CASSSPTGDPMNTEAFF,TGTGCCAGCAGCTCGCCCACGGGGGATCCTATGAACACTGAAGCTTTCTTT
TRBJ2-7,TRBD2,once,TRBV9,CASSVGTSEILSIIRQYF,TGTGCCAGCAGCGTGGGGACTAGCGAGATTCTCAGTATTATTCGGCAGTACTTC
TRBJ1-6,NA,NA,TRBV7-2,CASSLVGGVPKNSPLHF,TGTGCCAGCAGCTTAGTCGGGGGGGTCCCTAAAAATTCACCCCTCCACTTT
TRBJ2-5,TRBD1,NA,TRBV5-4,CASSPGGDRGPETQYF,TGTGCCAGCAGCCCGGGGGGGGACAGGGGGCCGGAGACCCAGTACTTC
TRBJ1-1,NA,NA,TRBV30,CAWSRIGDWNTEAFF,TGTGCCTGGAGTAGAATTGGGGACTGGAACACTGAAGCTTTCTTT
TRBJ1-4,TRBD1,NA,TRBV7-9,CASSPTGGNNEKLFF,TGTGCCAGCAGCCCTACAGGGGGCAATAATGAAAAACTGTTTTTT
TRBJ2-3,TRBD1,NA,TRBV9,CARVGQGTDTQYF,TGTGCCAGAGTCGGACAGGGGACAGATACGCAGTATTTT
TRBJ2-5,NA,NA,TRBV9,CASSVGVGRWETQYF,TGTGCCAGCAGCGTAGGAGTCGGGAGATGGGAGACCCAGTACTTC
TRBJ1-1,NA,NA,TRBV14,CASSQDRLNTEAFF,TGTGCCAGCAGCCAAGACAGGCTGAACACTGAAGCTTTCTTT
TRBJ2-7,TRBD2,NA,TRBV28,CASSLGREGNEQYF,TGTGCCAGCAGTTTAGGGCGGGAGGGCAACGAGCAGTACTTC
TRBJ2-7,TRBD2,NA,TRBV5-5,CASSSNGLDEQYF,TGTGCCAGCAGCTCAAACGGACTAGACGAGCAGTACTTC
TRBJ1-2,TRBD1,once,TRBV15,CATSTLTGGGGSYTF,TGTGCCACCAGCACCCTAACAGGGGGCGGAGGTAGCTACACCTTC
TRBJ2-3,TRBD1,NA,TRBV27,CASSLDRGSEDTQYF,TGTGCCAGCAGTTTAGACAGGGGAAGTGAAGATACGCAGTATTTT
TRBJ2-5,NA,NA,TRBV5-4,CASSYQRQQETQYF,TGTGCCAGCAGCTATCAAAGACAGCAAGAGACCCAGTACTTC
TRBJ2-7,TRBD1,NA,TRBV16,CASSQQQGKDEQYF,TGTGCCAGCAGCCAACAACAGGGGAAGGACGAGCAGTACTTC
TRBJ1-4,NA,NA,TRBV27,CASSPGSANEKLFF,TGTGCCAGCAGTCCAGGGTCGGCTAATGAAAAACTGTTTTTT